These 8 T cell receptor beta chains share one sample of origin, sequenced in a study of T-cell reconstitution after alpha-beta-depleted transplantation in children. The authors prepared the TCRbeta library with unique molecular identifiers. MiXCR, applied by TCRdb to the PCR reads, yields one record per CDR3 protein. The sample has 250,000 to 350,000 distinct CDR3 sequences, roughly 21% seen once. The material was PBMCs, mostly from graft donor cells, obtained 180 days after TCRalphabeta/CD19-depleted stem cell transplant. These receptors came from a male patient younger than 18 who had a stem cell transplant for acute lymphoblastic leukemia, so the T cells may come from the graft donor.

This clonotype was detected only a few times. The chain links TRBV20-1 to TRBJ2-3; 10 bases are a match to TRBD2. Germline V gives CDR1 DFQATT, CDR2 SNEGSKA (reference sequence). This CDR3 is built from 20 residues. Losses at the gene ends were 1 base for V and 2 bases for J; bases not matched to a gene: 18. CDR3 DNA: TGCAGTGCTAGAGGTCTGGGATTCCCCCGGACTAGCGGATACACAGATACGCAGTATTTT. Its translation is CSARGLGFPRTSGYTDTQYF.

The J gene is TRBJ2-4, the V gene TRBV29-1; 7 nucleotides line up with TRBD1. This CDR3 contains 15 residues. Germline lookup yields CDR1 SQVTM and CDR2 ANQGSEA. The J segment lost 7 bases and the V segment lost 3 bases, leaving 12 bases of the junction unmatched. CDR3 sequence (DNA): TGCAGCGTTGATCCAGTACCGACAGGGACCAACATTCAGTACTTC. Amino acids: CSVDPVPTGTNIQYF.

This clonotype has just a few counts. The chain joins TRBV7-3 to TRBJ2-7; D gene ambiguous. This CDR3 has 15 residues. Per the germline V gene, CDR1 is SGHTA and CDR2 is FQGTGA. Between the trimmed V and J ends, which lost 2 bases and 3 bases, there was a span of 14 bases. The CDR3 loop is CASSLGLGPLYEQYF. CDR3 in DNA: TGTGCCAGCAGCTTAGGGCTAGGACCCCTCTACGAGCAGTACTTC.

The CDR3, as DNA: TGCAGTGCTACCCCCGGGACAGGGGGCTCCGGGGAGCTGTTTTTT. It codes for CSATPGTGGSGELFF. The chain links TRBV20-1 to TRBJ2-2; 12 nucleotides match TRBD1. V lost 4 bases and J lost 6; bases outside the gene matches: 6. The CDR3 covers 15 residues. From germline, CDR1 is DFQATT and CDR2 SNEGSKA (reference sequence).

This clonotype was observed a few times. The chain couples TRBV7-2 to TRBJ2-3; tentative D call: TRBD2 (6 bases). CDR1 is SGHTA and CDR2 is FQGNSA in the germline V gene. CDR3 size: 16 residues. V was shortened by 6 bases and J by 7 bases, with 23 bases between the two germline ends. The CDR3: CASRGGGSPSAYTQYF. The CDR3, as DNA: TGTGCCAGCAGGGGGGGTGGCTCCCCCTCGGCCTATACGCAGTATTTT. Supplemented by reference TRBV7-2 and TRBJ2-3, the full variable domain reads GAGVSQSPSNKVTEKGKDVELRCDPISGHTALYWYRQSLGQGLEFLIYFQGNSAPDKSGLPSDRFSAERTGGSVSTLTIQRTQQEDSAVYLCASRGGGSPSAYTQYFGPGTRLTVL.

The chain uses TRBV9 and TRBJ1-4; D remains ambiguous. Germline lookup yields CDR1 SGDLS and CDR2 YYNGEE. CDR3 length: 15 amino acids. V gave up 1 base and J gave up 0 bases, with 7 bases separating them. This chain's CDR3 is CASSVRPTTNEKLFF. The CDR3 coding sequence is TGTGCCAGCAGCGTAAGGCCGACAACTAATGAAAAACTGTTTTTT.

This clonotype was seen only a few times. V and J are TRBV9 and TRBJ2-1; D might be TRBD1 (6 bases). CDR3 size: 15 residues. Trimming stripped 0 bases from V and 0 bases from J, with 7 bases between. CDR1 and CDR2 from the germline V gene are SGDLS and YYNGEE. The chain's CDR3 is CASSVGGGSYNEQFF. CDR3 in DNA: TGTGCCAGCAGCGTAGGAGGGGGCTCCTACAATGAGCAGTTCTTC.

This clonotype was seen repeatedly, ten times or more. V is TRBV5-5 and J is TRBJ2-4; the D is unclear. Germline CDR1 and CDR2: SGHKS and YYEKEE (reference sequence). Between the trimmed V and J ends, which lost 1 base and 8 bases, there was a span of 4 bases. This CDR3 contains 11 residues. CDR3 in amino acids: CASSLRYIQYF. The DNA for the CDR3 is TGTGCCAGCAGCTTGAGATACATTCAGTACTTC. The variable domain in full, completed from reference TRBV5-5 and TRBJ2-4, reads DAGVTQSPTHLIKTRGQQVTLRCSPISGHKSVSWYQQVLGQGPQFIFQYYEKEERGRGNFPDRFSARQFPNYSSELNVNALLLGDSALYLCASSLRYIQYFGAGTRLSVL.